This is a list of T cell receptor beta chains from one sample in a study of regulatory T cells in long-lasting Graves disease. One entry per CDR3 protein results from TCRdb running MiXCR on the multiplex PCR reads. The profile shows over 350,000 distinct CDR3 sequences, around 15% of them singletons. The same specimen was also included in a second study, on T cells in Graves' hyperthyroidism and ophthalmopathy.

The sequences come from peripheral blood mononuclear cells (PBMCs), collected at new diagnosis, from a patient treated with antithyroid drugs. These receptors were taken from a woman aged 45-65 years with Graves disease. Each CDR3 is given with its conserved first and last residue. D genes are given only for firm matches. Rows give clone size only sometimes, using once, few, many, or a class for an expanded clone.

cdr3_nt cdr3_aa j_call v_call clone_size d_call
TGCGCCAGCAGCCAAGATGACTACAATGAGCAGTTCTTC CASSQDDYNEQFF TRBJ2-1 TRBV4-1 few -
TGCAGTGCTAGAAGAGCGGGAGATAGCACAGATACGCAGTATTTT CSARRAGDSTDTQYF TRBJ2-3 TRBV20-1 few TRBD2
TGTGCCAGCAGCTTAACCGTGACAGGGTCCTCCGGGGAGCTGTTTTTT CASSLTVTGSSGELFF TRBJ2-2 TRBV11-2 - TRBD1
TGTGCCAGCAGCCGAGGACTAGCGGGAGAAAATGAGCAGTTCTTC CASSRGLAGENEQFF TRBJ2-1 TRBV5-4 few TRBD2
TGTGCCAGCAGCGTAGGTTATAATAATGAAAAACTGTTTTTT CASSVGYNNEKLFF TRBJ1-4 TRBV9 - -
TGTGCCAGCAGTGAATTAGCAGGGCACCACACAGATACGCAGTATTTT CASSELAGHHTDTQYF TRBJ2-3 TRBV25-1 many -
TGTGCCTGGAGGCTACAGTATAGCGGGAACTCCTACAATGAGCAGTTCTTC CAWRLQYSGNSYNEQFF TRBJ2-1 TRBV30 many TRBD2
TGCAGCGTTCGGGGGGCCGGGACAGAAGAGACCCAGTACTTC CSVRGAGTEETQYF TRBJ2-5 TRBV29-1 - -
TGTGCCAGCAGTTGGGGGGTCGGGCGGGACTACGAGCAGTACTTC CASSWGVGRDYEQYF TRBJ2-7 TRBV6-9 - -
TGTGCCAGCAGAGAGGGGATAGCCCCGAAAGAGACCCAGTACTTC CASREGIAPKETQYF TRBJ2-5 TRBV7-9 many -
TGTGCCAGCAGAAGTCTAGCGGGAGTGGCCTACGAGCAGTACTTC CASRSLAGVAYEQYF TRBJ2-7 TRBV28 - TRBD2
TGCGCCAGCAGCTTTTCCCTAGCGGGAAACACCGGGGAGCTGTCTTTT CASSFSLAGNTGELSF TRBJ2-2 TRBV5-8 - TRBD2
TGTGCCAGCTCCGGGACACAAGAAGAGACCCAGTACTTC CASSGTQEETQYF TRBJ2-5 TRBV7-8 many -
TGCAGTGCGCCCCGGGACCCGAATCCGTACGAGCAGTACTTC CSAPRDPNPYEQYF TRBJ2-7 TRBV20-1 few -
TGTGCCAGCCTTTATGGGGGGGGACAGGGGGCGCTTGGCTATGGCTACACCTTC CASLYGGGQGALGYGYTF TRBJ1-2 TRBV28 many TRBD1
TGTGCCAGCAGCACCTCCGGTACTAGTTTCCGAAAGTACTTC CASSTSGTSFRKYF TRBJ2-5 TRBV5-6 - -
TGTGCCAGCAGTTTCGGGACAGGGGCCCTTGGCTACACCTTC CASSFGTGALGYTF TRBJ1-2 TRBV28 - TRBD1
TGCGCCAGCACAACTAGCGGGTACACAGATACGCAGTATTTT CASTTSGYTDTQYF TRBJ2-3 TRBV4-1 few TRBD2
TGTGCCAGCAGAACCGGGACTAGCGGGAGCTATGAGCAGTTCTTC CASRTGTSGSYEQFF TRBJ2-1 TRBV28 many TRBD2